The clone carrying this TCR beta chain was counted ten times or more. Its antigen remains unknown. V was clipped by 6 bases and J by 7 bases; unmatched bases: 12. CDR3 length equals 16 residues. Newly diagnosed patients aged 18 to 65 had hyperthyroidism of under 2 months' duration. Patients having uncontrolled infection, another autoimmune disease, pregnancy or lactation were not included. The CDR3 regions of TCR beta were amplified from RNA transcripts. The HTBI primer set drove a first-round RT-PCR of the TCR CDR3. Via MiXCR, TCRdb re-called the multiplex PCR reads, giving one row per CDR3 protein. The sample holds about 360,000 distinct CDR3 sequences, roughly an eighth seen once. The data were taken from a study of T cells in Graves' hyperthyroidism and ophthalmopathy. General study points: Within blood appeared most thyroid clonotypes that had expanded above 0.001. Before onset, ophthalmopathy was predicted by the model a median approximately 6.6 months earlier.

What was sequenced was blood. The rearrangement joins TRBV12-3 or TRBV12-4 to TRBJ1-5, with 10 nucleotides matching TRBD1. This TCR was sampled from a woman between 18 and 29 years old with Graves' hyperthyroidism. CDR3: CASSSSGTGERQPQHF. The CDR3 DNA follows: TGTGCCAGCAGCTCATCCGGGACAGGGGAACGGCAGCCCCAGCATTTT.